The TCR beta chain described here comes from a study of cytomegalovirus exposure and HLA in healthy donors. The CDR3 has 17 residues. CDR1 is SGHRS and CDR2 is YFSETQ in the germline V gene. V lost 2 bases, J lost 4 bases, and 21 bases lay in between. About this clone itself: Its antigen is undetermined.

Overall study findings and caveats: Most TCR sequences showed up rarely, but some public TCRs showed up in many donors. In a later analysis, donors in an Asian-associated ancestry cluster reportedly had fewer N-insertions in productive TCRs than the cohort mean. One cluster of highly shared sequence variants probably arose as a sequencing artifact.

PCR primers comprised 60 Vbeta and 13 Jbeta primers. Measured with immunoSEQ multiplex PCR; TCRdb has only the in-frame clones, and not every one. The sample records 85,000 to 130,000 clones, 79% being singletons. This clonotype was obtained from a female donor in good health and CMV-seropositive. The J gene is TRBJ2-5, the V gene TRBV5-1; D might be TRBD2 (7 bases). Sequencing was carried out using PBMCs. The CDR3 is CASSFGGTSSGVETQYF. The CDR3, as DNA: TGCGCCAGCAGCTTTGGCGGGACATCGAGCGGGGTAGAGACCCAGTACTTC.